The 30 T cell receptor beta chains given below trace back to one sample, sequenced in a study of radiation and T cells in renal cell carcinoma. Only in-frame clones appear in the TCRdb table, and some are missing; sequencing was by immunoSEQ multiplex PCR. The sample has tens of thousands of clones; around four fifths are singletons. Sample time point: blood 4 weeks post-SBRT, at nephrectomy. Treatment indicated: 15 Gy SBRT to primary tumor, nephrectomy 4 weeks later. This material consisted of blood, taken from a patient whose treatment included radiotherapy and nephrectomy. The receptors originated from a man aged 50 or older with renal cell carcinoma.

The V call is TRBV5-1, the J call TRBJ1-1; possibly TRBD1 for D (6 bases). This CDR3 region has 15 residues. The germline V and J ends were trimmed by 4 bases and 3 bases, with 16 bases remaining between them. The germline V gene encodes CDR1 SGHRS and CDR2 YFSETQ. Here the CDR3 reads CASSPLGGSDTEAFF. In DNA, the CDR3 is TGCGCCAGCAGCCCGCTAGGGGGATCGGACACTGAAGCTTTCTTT. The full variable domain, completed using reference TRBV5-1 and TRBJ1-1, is KAGVTQTPRYLIKTRGQQVTLSCSPISGHRSVSWYQQTPGQGLQFLFEYFSETQRNKGNFPGRFSGRQFSNSRSEMNVSTLELGDSALYLCASSPLGGSDTEAFFGQGTRLTVV.

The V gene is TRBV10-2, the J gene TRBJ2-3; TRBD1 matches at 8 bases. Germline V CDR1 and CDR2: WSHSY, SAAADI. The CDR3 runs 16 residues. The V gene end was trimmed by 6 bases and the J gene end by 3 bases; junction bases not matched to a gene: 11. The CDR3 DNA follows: TGCGCCAGCAGGAATGTGCAGGGGGCCGGGACAGATACGCAGTATTTT. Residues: CASRNVQGAGTDTQYF.

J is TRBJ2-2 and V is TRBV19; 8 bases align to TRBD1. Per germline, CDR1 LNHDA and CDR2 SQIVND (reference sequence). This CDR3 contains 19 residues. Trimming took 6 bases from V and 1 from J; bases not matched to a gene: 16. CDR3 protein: CASSPVIFPGQVNTGELFF. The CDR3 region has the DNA TGTGCCAGTAGCCCGGTCATATTCCCGGGACAGGTGAACACCGGGGAGCTGTTTTTT.

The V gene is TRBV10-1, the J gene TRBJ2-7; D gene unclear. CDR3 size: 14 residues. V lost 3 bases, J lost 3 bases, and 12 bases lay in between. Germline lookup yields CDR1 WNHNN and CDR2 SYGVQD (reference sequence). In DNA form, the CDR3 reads TGCGCCAGCAGTGATGGGCCAAGGGACTACGAGCAGTACTTC. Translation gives CASSDGPRDYEQYF.

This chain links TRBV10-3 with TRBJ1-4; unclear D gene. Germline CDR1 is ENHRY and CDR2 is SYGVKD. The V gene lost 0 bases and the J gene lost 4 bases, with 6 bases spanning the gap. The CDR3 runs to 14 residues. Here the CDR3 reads CAISESGDNEKLFF. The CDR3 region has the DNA TGTGCCATCAGTGAGTCGGGAGATAATGAAAAACTGTTTTTT.

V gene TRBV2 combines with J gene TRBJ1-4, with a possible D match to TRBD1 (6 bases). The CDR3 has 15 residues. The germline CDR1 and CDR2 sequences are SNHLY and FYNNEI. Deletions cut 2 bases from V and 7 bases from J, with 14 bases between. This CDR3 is CASSEFQGLVEKLFF. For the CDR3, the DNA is TGTGCCAGCAGTGAATTTCAGGGGCTCGTTGAAAAACTGTTTTTT. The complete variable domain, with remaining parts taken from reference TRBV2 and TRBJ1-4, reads EPEVTQTPSHQVTQMGQEVILRCVPISNHLYFYWYRQILGQKVEFLVSFYNNEISEKSEIFDDQFSVERPDGSNFTLKIRSTKLEDSAMYFCASSEFQGLVEKLFFGSGTQLSVL.

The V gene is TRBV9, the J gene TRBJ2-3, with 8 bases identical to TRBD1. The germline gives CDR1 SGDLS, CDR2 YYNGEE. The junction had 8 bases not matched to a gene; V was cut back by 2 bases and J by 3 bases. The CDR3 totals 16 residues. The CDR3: CASSVSTGGWTDTQYF. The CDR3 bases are TGTGCCAGCAGCGTTTCCACAGGGGGGTGGACAGATACGCAGTATTTT.

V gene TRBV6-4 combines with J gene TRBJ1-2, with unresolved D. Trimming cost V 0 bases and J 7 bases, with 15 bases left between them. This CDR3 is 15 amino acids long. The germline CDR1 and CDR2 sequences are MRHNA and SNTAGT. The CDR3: CASSDSGMKLGGYTF. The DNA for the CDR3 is TGTGCCAGCAGTGACTCCGGGATGAAATTGGGTGGCTACACCTTC.

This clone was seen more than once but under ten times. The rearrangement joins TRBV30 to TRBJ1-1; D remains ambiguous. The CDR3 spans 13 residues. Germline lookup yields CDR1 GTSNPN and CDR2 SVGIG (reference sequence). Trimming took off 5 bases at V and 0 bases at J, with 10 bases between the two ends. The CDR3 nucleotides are TGTGCCTGGGGCACAGTGATGAACACTGAAGCTTTCTTT. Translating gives CAWGTVMNTEAFF.

The CDR3 is CAWSVLGKGWGLNTEAFF. The CDR3 coding sequence is TGTGCCTGGAGTGTACTAGGTAAGGGATGGGGGCTGAACACTGAAGCTTTCTTT. This rearrangement joins TRBV30 to TRBJ1-1, with D possibly matching TRBD1 (6 bases). V shed 0 bases and J shed 0 bases, with 20 bases lying between them. This CDR3 comprises 18 residues. Germline-derived CDR1 and CDR2 are GTSNPN and SVGIG (reference sequence).

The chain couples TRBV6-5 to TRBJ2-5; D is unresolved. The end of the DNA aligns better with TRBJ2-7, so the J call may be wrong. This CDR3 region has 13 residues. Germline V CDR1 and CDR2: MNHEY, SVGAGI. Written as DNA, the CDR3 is TGTGCCAGCAGGGCCGCTGGGTCCTACGAGCAGTACTTC. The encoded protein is CASRAAGSYEQYF.

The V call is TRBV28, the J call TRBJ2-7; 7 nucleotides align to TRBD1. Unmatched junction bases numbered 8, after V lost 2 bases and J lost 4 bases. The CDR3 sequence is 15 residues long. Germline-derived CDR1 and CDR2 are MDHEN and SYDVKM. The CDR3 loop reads CASSLGRGITYEQYF. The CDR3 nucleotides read TGTGCCAGCAGTTTAGGCAGGGGGATCACTTACGAGCAGTACTTC.

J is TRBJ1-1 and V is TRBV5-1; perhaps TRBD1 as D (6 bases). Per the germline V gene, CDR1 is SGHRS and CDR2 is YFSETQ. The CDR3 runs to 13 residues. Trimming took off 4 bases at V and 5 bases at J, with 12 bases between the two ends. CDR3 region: CASSVTGRTEAFF. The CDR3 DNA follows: TGCGCCAGCAGCGTTACAGGGAGGACTGAAGCTTTCTTT.

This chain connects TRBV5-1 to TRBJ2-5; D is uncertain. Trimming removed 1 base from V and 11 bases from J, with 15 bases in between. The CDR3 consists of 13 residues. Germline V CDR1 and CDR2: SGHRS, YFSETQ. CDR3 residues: CASSLSDTKRQYF. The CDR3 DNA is TGCGCCAGCAGCTTGTCTGACACCAAGAGGCAGTACTTC. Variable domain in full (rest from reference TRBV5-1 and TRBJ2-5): KAGVTQTPRYLIKTRGQQVTLSCSPISGHRSVSWYQQTPGQGLQFLFEYFSETQRNKGNFPGRFSGRQFSNSRSEMNVSTLELGDSALYLCASSLSDTKRQYFGPGTRLLVL.

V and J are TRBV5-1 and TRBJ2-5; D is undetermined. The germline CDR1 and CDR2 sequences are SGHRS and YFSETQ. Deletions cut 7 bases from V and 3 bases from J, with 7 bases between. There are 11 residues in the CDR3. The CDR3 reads CASWAEETQYF. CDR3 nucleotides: TGCGCCAGCTGGGCCGAAGAGACCCAGTACTTC.

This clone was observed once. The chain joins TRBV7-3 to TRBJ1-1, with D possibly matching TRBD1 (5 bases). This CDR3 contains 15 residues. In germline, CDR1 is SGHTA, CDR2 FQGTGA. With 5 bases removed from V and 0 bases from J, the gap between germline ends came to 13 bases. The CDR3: CASSPDPGLNTEAFF. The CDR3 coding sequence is TGTGCCAGCAGCCCTGACCCGGGGCTGAACACTGAAGCTTTCTTT. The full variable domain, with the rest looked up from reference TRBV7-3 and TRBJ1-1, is GAGVSQTPSNKVTEKGKYVELRCDPISGHTALYWYRQSLGQGPEFLIYFQGTGAADDSGLPNDRFFAVRPEGSVSTLKIQRTERGDSAVYLCASSPDPGLNTEAFFGQGTRLTVV.

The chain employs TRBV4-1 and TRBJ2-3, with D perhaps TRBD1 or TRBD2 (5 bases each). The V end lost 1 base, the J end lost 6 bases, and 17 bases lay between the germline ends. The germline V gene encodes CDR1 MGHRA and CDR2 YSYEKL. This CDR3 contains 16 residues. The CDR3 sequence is CASSQVPGRESDTQYF. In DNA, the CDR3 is TGCGCCAGCAGCCAAGTTCCGGGACGGGAATCGGATACGCAGTATTTT.

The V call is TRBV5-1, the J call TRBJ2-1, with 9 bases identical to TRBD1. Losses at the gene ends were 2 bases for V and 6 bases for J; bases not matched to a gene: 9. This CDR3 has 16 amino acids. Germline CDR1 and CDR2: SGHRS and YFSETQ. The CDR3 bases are TGCGCCAGCAGCTTCGCCGGGGACAGGGTTTCCAATGAGCAGTTCTTC. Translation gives CASSFAGDRVSNEQFF. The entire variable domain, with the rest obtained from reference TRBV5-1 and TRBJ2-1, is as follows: KAGVTQTPRYLIKTRGQQVTLSCSPISGHRSVSWYQQTPGQGLQFLFEYFSETQRNKGNFPGRFSGRQFSNSRSEMNVSTLELGDSALYLCASSFAGDRVSNEQFFGPGTRLTVL.

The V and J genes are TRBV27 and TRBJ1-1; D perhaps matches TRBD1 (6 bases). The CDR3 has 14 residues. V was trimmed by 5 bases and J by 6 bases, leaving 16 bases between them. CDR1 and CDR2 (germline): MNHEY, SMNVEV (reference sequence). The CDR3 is CASSQTGTRPEAFF. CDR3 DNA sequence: TGTGCCAGCAGTCAAACAGGGACGCGGCCTGAAGCTTTCTTT.

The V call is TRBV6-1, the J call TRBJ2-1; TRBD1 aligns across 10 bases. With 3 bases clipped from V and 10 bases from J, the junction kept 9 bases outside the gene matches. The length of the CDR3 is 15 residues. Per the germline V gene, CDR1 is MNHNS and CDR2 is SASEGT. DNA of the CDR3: TGTGCCAGCAGTGAGCCCGGGACAGGGGCGTGGGAGCAGTTCTTC. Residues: CASSEPGTGAWEQFF.

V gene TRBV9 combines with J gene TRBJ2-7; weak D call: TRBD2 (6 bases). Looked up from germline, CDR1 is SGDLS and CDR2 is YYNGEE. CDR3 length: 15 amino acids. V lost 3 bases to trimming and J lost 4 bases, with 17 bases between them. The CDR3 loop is CASSEGGGALYEQYF. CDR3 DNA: TGTGCCAGCAGCGAGGGTGGAGGGGCTCTTTACGAGCAGTACTTC.

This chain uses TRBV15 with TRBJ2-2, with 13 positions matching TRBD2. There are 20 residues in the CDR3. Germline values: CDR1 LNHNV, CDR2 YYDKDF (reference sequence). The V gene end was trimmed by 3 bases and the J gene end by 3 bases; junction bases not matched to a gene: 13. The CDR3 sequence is CATSSTKRTSGSGDTGELFF. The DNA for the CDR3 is TGTGCCACCAGCAGTACAAAGCGGACTAGCGGGAGCGGTGACACCGGGGAGCTGTTTTTT.

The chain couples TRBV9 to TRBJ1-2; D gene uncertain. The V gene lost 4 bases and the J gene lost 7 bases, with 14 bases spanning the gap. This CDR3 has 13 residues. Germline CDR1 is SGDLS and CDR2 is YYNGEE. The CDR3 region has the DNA TGTGCCAGCAGCTCCTCAGCGTTCGGTGGCTACACCTTC. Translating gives CASSSSAFGGYTF.

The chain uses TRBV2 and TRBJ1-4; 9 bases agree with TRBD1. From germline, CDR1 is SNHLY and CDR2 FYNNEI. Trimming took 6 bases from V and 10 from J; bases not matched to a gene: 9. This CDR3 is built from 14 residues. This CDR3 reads CASSAGTGFGKLFF. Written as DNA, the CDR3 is TGTGCCAGCAGCGCCGGGACAGGGTTTGGAAAACTGTTTTTT.

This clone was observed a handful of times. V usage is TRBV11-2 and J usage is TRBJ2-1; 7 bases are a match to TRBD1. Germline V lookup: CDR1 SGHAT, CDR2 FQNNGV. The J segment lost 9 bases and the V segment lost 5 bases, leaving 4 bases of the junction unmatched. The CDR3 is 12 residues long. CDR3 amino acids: CASSSRTGEQFF. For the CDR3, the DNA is TGTGCCAGCAGCAGCCGGACAGGTGAGCAGTTCTTC.

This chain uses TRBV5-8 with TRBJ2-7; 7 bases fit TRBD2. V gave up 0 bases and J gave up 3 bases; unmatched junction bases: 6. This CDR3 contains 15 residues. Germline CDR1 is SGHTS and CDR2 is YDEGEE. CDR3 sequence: CASSLATSRGYEQYF. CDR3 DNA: TGTGCCAGCAGCTTGGCGACTAGCAGAGGCTACGAGCAGTACTTC.

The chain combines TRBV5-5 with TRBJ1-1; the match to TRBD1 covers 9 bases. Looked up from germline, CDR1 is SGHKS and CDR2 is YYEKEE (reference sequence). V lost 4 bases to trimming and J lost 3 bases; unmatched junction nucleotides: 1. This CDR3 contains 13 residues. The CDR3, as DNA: TGTGCCAGCAGCCGACAGGGGGACACTGAAGCTTTCTTT. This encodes CASSRQGDTEAFF.

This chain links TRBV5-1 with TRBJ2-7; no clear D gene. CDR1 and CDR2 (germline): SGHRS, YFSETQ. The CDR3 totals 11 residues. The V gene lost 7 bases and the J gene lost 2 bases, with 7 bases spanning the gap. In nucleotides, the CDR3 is TGCGCCAGCGGCACGACCTACGAGCAGTACTTC. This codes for CASGTTYEQYF.

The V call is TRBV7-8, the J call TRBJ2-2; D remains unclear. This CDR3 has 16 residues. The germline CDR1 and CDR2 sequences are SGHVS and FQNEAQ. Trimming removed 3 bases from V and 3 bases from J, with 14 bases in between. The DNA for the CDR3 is TGTGCCAGCAGCTTTAACAGAGGACCACACACCGGGGAGCTGTTTTTT. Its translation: CASSFNRGPHTGELFF.

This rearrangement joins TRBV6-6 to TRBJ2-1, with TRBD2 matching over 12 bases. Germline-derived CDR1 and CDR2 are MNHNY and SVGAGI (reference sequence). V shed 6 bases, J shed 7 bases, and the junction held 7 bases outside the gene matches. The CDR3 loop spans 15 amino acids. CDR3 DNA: TGTGCCAGCAGGGGTAGACTAGCGGGAGCTAATGAGCAGTTCTTC. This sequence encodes CASRGRLAGANEQFF.